Listed here are 24 T cell receptor beta chains from one sample, sequenced in a study of blood T cell repertoires in COVID-19. Some clones are missing from TCRdb's copy, which holds only in-frame ones; the method was immunoSEQ multiplex PCR. The table includes nearly 80,000 clones, 84% detected once. Sequenced: peripheral blood. The receptors stem from a man aged 45 to 65 with acute or convalescent COVID-19.

The gene calls are TRBV15 and TRBJ1-5; 7 bases are shared with TRBD1. The V segment lost 0 bases and the J segment 4 bases; nucleotides outside the gene matches: 0. CDR1 and CDR2 from the germline V gene are LNHNV and YYDKDF (reference sequence). This CDR3 region has 14 residues. In nucleotides, the CDR3 is TGTGCCACCAGCAGAGACAGGGGGAATCAGCCCCAGCATTTT. This translates into CATSRDRGNQPQHF. Combining the CDR3 with reference TRBV15 and TRBJ1-5 gives the whole variable domain DAMVIQNPRYQVTQFGKPVTLSCSQTLNHNVMYWYQQKSSQAPKLLFHYYDKDFNNEADTPDNFQSRRPNTSFCFLDIRSPGLGDTAMYLCATSRDRGNQPQHFGDGTRLSIL.

The V gene is TRBV29-1, the J gene TRBJ2-1, with 8 positions matching TRBD2. CDR3 length: 22 amino acids. Germline V gives CDR1 SQVTM, CDR2 ANQGSEA. The ends lost 1 base at V and 1 base at J; junction bases unmatched: 24. CDR3 amino acids: CSVEGFWGGAKSGSGSYNEQFF. The CDR3 DNA follows: TGCAGCGTTGAAGGATTTTGGGGGGGCGCTAAGAGCGGGAGTGGATCCTACAATGAGCAGTTCTTC.

In DNA form, the CDR3 reads TGTGCCAGCAGTCCGCAGGCCGGGGAGCTGTTTTTT. Its translation: CASSPQAGELFF. The chain uses TRBV6-2 or TRBV6-3 and TRBJ2-2; D uncertain. Germline values: CDR1 MNHEY, CDR2 SVGEGT. V was cut by 5 bases and J by 6 bases, with 7 bases left in between. The CDR3 loop spans 12 amino acids.

In its sample, this clone was seen once. This chain uses TRBV7-9 with TRBJ2-3; weak D call: TRBD2 (5 bases). V lost 5 bases and J 0 bases, leaving 15 bases between the germline ends. The CDR3 runs to 16 residues. CDR1 is SEHNR and CDR2 is FQNEAQ in the germline V gene (reference sequence). This CDR3 reads CASSTISSASTDTQYF. The CDR3 DNA is TGTGCCAGCAGCACCATTAGTAGCGCTAGCACAGATACGCAGTATTTT.

The chain carries TRBV24-1 and TRBJ1-2, with a tentative D call TRBD1 (6 bases). Germline V lookup: CDR1 KGHDR, CDR2 SFDVKD. The CDR3 sequence is 14 residues long. V dropped 3 bases and J dropped 7 bases, with 14 bases sitting between them. The CDR3 DNA reads TGTGCCACCAGTGATCCAACCAGGGGCCTTGGCTACACCTTC. Translated, it gives CATSDPTRGLGYTF.

The rearrangement uses TRBV7-9 and TRBJ1-1; the match to TRBD1 covers 7 bases. The CDR3 extends over 14 amino acids. In germline, CDR1 is SEHNR, CDR2 FQNEAQ (reference sequence). The trim removed 6 bases at V and 6 bases at J, leaving 10 bases unmatched. The CDR3 protein is CASRGSRGMAEAFF. CDR3 coding DNA: TGTGCCAGCAGGGGTAGCAGGGGGATGGCTGAAGCTTTCTTT.

J is TRBJ2-3 and V is TRBV6-5; 11 bases align to TRBD2. Trimming cost V 6 bases and J 5 bases; bases outside gene matches: 4. In germline, CDR1 is MNHEY, CDR2 SVGAGI. The CDR3 contains 14 residues. CDR3 in amino acids: CASRTSGRLDTQYF. Written as DNA, the CDR3 is TGTGCCAGCAGAACTAGCGGGAGATTAGATACGCAGTATTTT.

This rearrangement joins TRBV27 to TRBJ1-5; weak D call: TRBD1 (6 bases). Germline lookup yields CDR1 MNHEY and CDR2 SMNVEV (reference sequence). V was pared by 3 bases and J by 2 bases, with 14 bases between. This CDR3 is built from 16 residues. The chain's CDR3 is CASSFNRGGGNQPQHF. The CDR3, as DNA: TGTGCCAGCAGTTTTAATAGGGGGGGAGGCAATCAGCCCCAGCATTTT.

This clone appeared once. This chain joins TRBV11-2 and TRBJ2-7, with 10 bases aligning to TRBD2. CDR3 size: 16 residues. V shed 5 bases and J 1 base; nucleotides not matched to a gene: 8. Germline CDR1 reads SGHAT; CDR2 reads FQNNGV. As DNA, the CDR3 is TGTGCCAGCAGCCCCGTTAGCGGGGGGCTTTCCTACGAGCAGTACTTC. Its translation is CASSPVSGGLSYEQYF.

V is TRBV2 and J is TRBJ2-3, with D possibly TRBD1 on 5 matching bases. Per the germline V gene, CDR1 is SNHLY and CDR2 is FYNNEI. V lost 9 bases to trimming and J lost 3 bases, with 19 bases between them. CDR3 length: 15 residues. CDR3 in DNA: TGTGCCAGTCGGGTGGGGCCGTTAATTACAGATACGCAGTATTTT. This translates into CASRVGPLITDTQYF.

V is TRBV29-1 and J is TRBJ1-5, with D tentatively TRBD1 (6 bases). The CDR3 loop spans 12 amino acids. Germline lookup yields CDR1 SQVTM and CDR2 ANQGSEA. The ends were cut back, 4 bases at V and 8 bases at J, with 12 bases in the middle. The CDR3 reads CSVGGPWEPQHF. CDR3 nucleotide sequence: TGCAGCGTTGGGGGGCCGTGGGAGCCCCAGCATTTT.

The V call is TRBV27, the J call TRBJ2-1; 8 nucleotides agree with TRBD2. Germline V gene sequence: CDR1 MNHEY, CDR2 SMNVEV (reference sequence). The CDR3 length is 16 residues. V was pared by 3 bases and J by 2 bases, with 6 bases of the junction left unmatched. CDR3 sequence (DNA): TGTGCCAGCAGTTTGATGGCGGGAGGACCCTACAATGAGCAGTTCTTC. Residues: CASSLMAGGPYNEQFF.

The V call is TRBV7-9, the J call TRBJ2-2; perhaps TRBD1 as D (5 bases). The length of the CDR3 is 14 residues. V lost 5 bases to trimming and J lost 6 bases, with 13 bases between them. Germline-derived CDR1 and CDR2 are SEHNR and FQNEAQ (reference sequence). DNA of the CDR3: TGTGCCAGCAGCCCCCGACAGAGTGCCGGGGAGCTGTTTTTT. Protein: CASSPRQSAGELFF.

This clone was seen a few times. This rearrangement joins TRBV7-8 to TRBJ1-1; a weak D match, TRBD1 (5 bases). V was clipped by 1 base and J by 9 bases, with 12 bases between them. Per the germline V gene, CDR1 is SGHVS and CDR2 is FQNEAQ. The CDR3 runs to 13 residues. The CDR3 here is CASSLEQARQAFF. CDR3 nucleotides: TGTGCCAGCAGCTTAGAACAGGCGAGGCAAGCTTTCTTT.

The gene calls are TRBV3-1 (or the pseudogene TRBV3-2) and TRBJ1-6; D is uncertain. The CDR3 extends over 20 amino acids. Trimming removed 0 bases from V and 9 bases from J, with 27 bases in between. Germline CDR1 is LGHDT and CDR2 is YNNKEL (reference sequence). CDR3 loop: CASSQDQRLPGPRLGSPLHF. The CDR3 region has the DNA TGTGCCAGCAGCCAAGATCAGAGATTGCCCGGTCCCAGACTAGGTTCACCCCTCCACTTT.

The gene calls are TRBV19 and TRBJ2-1, with TRBD1 identical over 9 bases. This CDR3 comprises 15 residues. The germline V gene has CDR1 LNHDA and CDR2 SQIVND (reference sequence). J gave up 3 bases and V 7 bases, and 7 bases lay outside the gene matches. The CDR3 region is CASTRTGDFYNEQFF. CDR3 sequence (DNA): TGTGCCAGTACCCGGACAGGGGACTTCTACAATGAGCAGTTCTTC.

This clone was detected only once. The DNA of the CDR3 is TGTGGAATAGCGGGTGGACTCTACAATGAGCAGTTCTTC. Protein sequence: CGIAGGLYNEQFF. J is TRBJ2-1 and V is TRBV7-9; 7 bases agree with TRBD2. From germline, CDR1 is SEHNR and CDR2 FQNEAQ (reference sequence). The CDR3 totals 13 residues.

The V call is TRBV19, the J call TRBJ1-2; 7 bases match TRBD1. Germline values: CDR1 LNHDA, CDR2 SQIVND (reference sequence). V gave up 3 bases and J gave up 10 bases; unmatched junction bases: 8. The length of the CDR3 is 13 residues. The CDR3 sequence: CASSMGRDSTYTF. CDR3 DNA: TGTGCCAGTAGTATGGGAAGGGACAGCACCTACACCTTC.

V usage is TRBV5-5 and J usage is TRBJ2-7, with D perhaps TRBD1 (5 bases). Trimming pared 0 bases from V and 3 bases from J, leaving 10 bases between. The CDR3 consists of 14 residues. CDR1 is SGHKS, CDR2 YYEKEE, per germline (reference sequence). CDR3: CASSLALGDYEQYF. The DNA of the CDR3 is TGTGCCAGCAGCTTGGCCTTAGGGGACTACGAGCAGTACTTC.

This chain joins TRBV10-3 and TRBJ1-1, with D maybe TRBD1 (6 bases). V was cut by 6 bases and J by 5 bases, with 16 bases left in between. The CDR3 extends over 14 amino acids. The germline CDR1 and CDR2 sequences are ENHRY and SYGVKD. The CDR3 sequence: CAIRQGFMMTEAFF. The CDR3 DNA reads as TGTGCCATCAGACAGGGATTCATGATGACTGAAGCTTTCTTT.

V usage is TRBV12-3 or TRBV12-4 and J usage is TRBJ1-2; D possibly corresponds to TRBD1 (6 bases). Trimming cost V 3 bases and J 4 bases, with 9 bases left between them. The CDR3 has 13 residues. The CDR3 loop reads CASSFPGAYGYTF. As DNA, the CDR3 is TGTGCCAGCAGTTTCCCAGGGGCCTATGGCTACACCTTC.

This rearrangement joins TRBV7-2 to TRBJ1-6, with D tentatively TRBD1 (5 bases). This CDR3 region has 19 residues. Looked up from germline, CDR1 is SGHTA and CDR2 is FQGNSA. The V and J ends lost 2 bases and 0 bases respectively, with 17 bases between them. CDR3 region: CASSLYRARVSSYNSPLHF. In DNA form, the CDR3 reads TGTGCCAGCAGCTTATATCGCGCCAGGGTGAGCTCCTATAATTCACCCCTCCACTTT.

The chain combines TRBV24-1 with TRBJ2-5; 7 nucleotides match TRBD1. This CDR3 region has 15 residues. Germline loops: CDR1 KGHDR, CDR2 SFDVKD. The trim removed 4 bases at V and 5 bases at J, leaving 9 bases unmatched. CDR3 loop: CATSETGVVRETQYF. The CDR3 nucleotides are TGTGCCACCAGTGAAACAGGGGTGGTCCGGGAGACCCAGTACTTC.

The sample holds one count of this clone. The V gene is TRBV30, the J gene TRBJ1-4, with D hard to call. The CDR3 spans 13 residues. Trimming left V 2 bases short and J 5 bases short, with 9 bases between. Germline V lookup: CDR1 GTSNPN, CDR2 SVGIG (reference sequence). The CDR3 sequence is CAWSWRENEKLFF. The CDR3 nucleotides are TGTGCCTGGAGTTGGAGAGAGAATGAAAAACTGTTTTTT.